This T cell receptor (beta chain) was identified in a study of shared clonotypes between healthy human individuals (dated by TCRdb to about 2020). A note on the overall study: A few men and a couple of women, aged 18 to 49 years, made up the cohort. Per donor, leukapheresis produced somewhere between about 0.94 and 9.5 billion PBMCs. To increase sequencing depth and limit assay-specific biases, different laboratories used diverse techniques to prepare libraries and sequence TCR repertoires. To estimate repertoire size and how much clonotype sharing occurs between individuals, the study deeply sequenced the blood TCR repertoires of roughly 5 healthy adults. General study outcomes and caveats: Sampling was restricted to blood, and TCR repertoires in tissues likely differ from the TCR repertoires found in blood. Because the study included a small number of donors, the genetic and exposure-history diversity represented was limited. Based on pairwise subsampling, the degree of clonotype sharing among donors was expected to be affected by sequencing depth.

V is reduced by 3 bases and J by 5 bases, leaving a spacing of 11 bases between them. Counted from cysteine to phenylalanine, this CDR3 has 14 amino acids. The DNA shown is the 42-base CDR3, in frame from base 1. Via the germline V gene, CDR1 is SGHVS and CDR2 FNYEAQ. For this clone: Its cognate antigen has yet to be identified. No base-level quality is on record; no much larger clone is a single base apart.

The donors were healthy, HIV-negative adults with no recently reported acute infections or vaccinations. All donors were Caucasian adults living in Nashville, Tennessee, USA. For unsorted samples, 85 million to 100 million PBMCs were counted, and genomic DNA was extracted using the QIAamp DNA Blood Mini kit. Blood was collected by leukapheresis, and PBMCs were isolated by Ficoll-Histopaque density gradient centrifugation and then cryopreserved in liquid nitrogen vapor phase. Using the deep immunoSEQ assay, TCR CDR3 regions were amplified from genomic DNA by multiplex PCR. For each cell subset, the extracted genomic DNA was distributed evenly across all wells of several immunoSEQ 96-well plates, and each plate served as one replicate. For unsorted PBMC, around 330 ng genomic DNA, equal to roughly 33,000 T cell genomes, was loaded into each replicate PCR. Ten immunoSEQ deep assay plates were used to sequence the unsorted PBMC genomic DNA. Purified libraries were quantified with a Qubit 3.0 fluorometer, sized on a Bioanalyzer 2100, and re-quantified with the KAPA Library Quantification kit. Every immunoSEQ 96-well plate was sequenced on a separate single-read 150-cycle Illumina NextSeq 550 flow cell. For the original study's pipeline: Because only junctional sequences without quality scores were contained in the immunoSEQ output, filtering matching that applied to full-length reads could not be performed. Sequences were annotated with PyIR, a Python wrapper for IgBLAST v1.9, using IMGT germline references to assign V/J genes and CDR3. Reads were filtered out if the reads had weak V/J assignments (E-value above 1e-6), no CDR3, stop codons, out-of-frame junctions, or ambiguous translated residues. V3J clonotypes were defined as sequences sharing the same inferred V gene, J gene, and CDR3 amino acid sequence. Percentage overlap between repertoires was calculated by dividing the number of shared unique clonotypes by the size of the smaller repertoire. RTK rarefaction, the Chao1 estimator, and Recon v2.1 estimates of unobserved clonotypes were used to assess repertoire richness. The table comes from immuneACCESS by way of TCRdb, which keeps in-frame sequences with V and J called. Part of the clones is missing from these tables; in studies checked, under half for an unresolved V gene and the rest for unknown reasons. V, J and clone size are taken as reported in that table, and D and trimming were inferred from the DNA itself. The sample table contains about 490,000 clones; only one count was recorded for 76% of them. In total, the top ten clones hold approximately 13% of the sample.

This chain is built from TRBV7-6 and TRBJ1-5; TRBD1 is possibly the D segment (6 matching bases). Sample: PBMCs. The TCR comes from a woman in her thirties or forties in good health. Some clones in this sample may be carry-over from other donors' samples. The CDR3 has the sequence CASSLGGHYQPQHF. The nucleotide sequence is TGTGCCAGCAGCTTGGGGGGACATTATCAGCCCCAGCATTTT.